The 20 T cell receptor beta chains reported below all come from one sample, sequenced in a study of tumor-infiltrating lymphocytes in primary liver carcinoma. Investigators took RNA and DNA out together from 20-30 mg of unsorted bulk tissue. Starting from 500 ng of total RNA, TCR beta cDNA was produced with a primer in the constant region. Libraries of TCR beta came from three nested multiplex PCR rounds with slightly modified ARM-PCR. Amplification in the first two PCR rounds was performed using TRBV1-TRBV30 forward primers and a C-beta reverse primer for 10 cycles each. MiXCR, run by TCRdb on the multiplex PCR reads, gives a single entry per CDR3 protein. This table has roughly 200,000 distinct CDR3 sequences, around four fifths appearing once. Sequencing input: tumor tissue from primary liver carcinoma. The receptor set was obtained from a man in his forties or fifties with primary liver carcinoma and hepatitis B virus infection.

Notes on this clonotype: At one end the junction does not follow the germline gene, possibly because of a read error. The chain is built from TRBV6-2 or TRBV6-3 and TRBJ1-1; no reliable D call. Germline CDR1 is MNHEY and CDR2 is SVGEGT. CDR3 length equals 14 residues. CDR3: CASSYSRQRTAAFF. The DNA of the CDR3 is TGTGCCAGCAGTTACTCGAGACAAAGGACTGCAGCTTTCTTT.

V is TRBV6-2 or TRBV6-3 and J is TRBJ2-1; D ambiguous. Trimming cost V 9 bases and J 3 bases, with 15 bases left between them. Germline V lookup: CDR1 MNHEY, CDR2 SVGEGT. This CDR3 is built from 14 residues. Here the CDR3 reads CASSLKGFYNEQFF. The CDR3 DNA reads TGTGCCAGTAGCCTGAAAGGGTTCTACAATGAGCAGTTCTTC.

This clonotype was picked up many times. This rearrangement joins TRBV30 to TRBJ2-1; D is undetermined. The CDR3 sequence is 13 residues long. Germline CDR1 reads GTSNPN; CDR2 reads SVGIG (reference sequence). Trimming removed 5 bases from V and 3 bases from J, with 11 bases in between. Here the CDR3 DNA reads TGTGCCTGGGAGGCTGGGGACTACAATGAGCAGTTCTTC. Translating it yields CAWEAGDYNEQFF.

On this clonotype: Germline is not matched at one junction end, which may reflect a read error. The chain uses TRBV5-1 and TRBJ1-3; D not resolved. Germline loops: CDR1 SGHRS, CDR2 YFSETQ. The CDR3 consists of 17 residues. CDR3 sequence (DNA): TGCGCCATCAGCCTCGCGGACGGCCGTAGCTCTGGAAACACCATATATTTT. It yields the protein CAISLADGRSSGNTIYF.

To note about this clonotype: At one boundary the junction diverges from the germline segment, which might be a read error. The chain carries TRBV6-2 or TRBV6-3 and TRBJ2-3, with 12 bases identical to TRBD2. The CDR3 has 16 amino acids. The germline CDR1 and CDR2 sequences are MNHEY and SVGEGT. Written as DNA, the CDR3 is TGTGCCAGCAGTTACCTAGCGGGAGGGCCAACAGATACGCATTATTTT. It translates to CASSYLAGGPTDTHYF.

The chain employs TRBV4-2 and TRBJ1-1; D gene unclear. There are 14 residues in the CDR3. The germline V and J ends were trimmed by 7 bases and 6 bases, with 18 bases remaining between them. CDR1 is LGHNA and CDR2 is YNFKEQ in the germline V gene. CDR3 bases: TGTGCCAGCATCACAAACCAGAGAGTCGCTGAAGCTTTCTTT. Its translation is CASITNQRVAEAFF.

In the case of this clonotype: Germline and junction disagree at one end, which may indicate a read error. V gene TRBV29-1 combines with J gene TRBJ2-1; 7 nucleotides match TRBD2. CDR1 SQVTM and CDR2 ANQGSEA come from the germline V gene. This CDR3 contains 13 residues. The CDR3 loop is CSVAIAGAGEQLF. CDR3 sequence (DNA): TGCAGTGTTGCCATCGCGGGAGCGGGTGAGCAGTTATTC.

To note about this clonotype: Compared with germline, one end of the junction differs, possibly owing to a read error. The chain joins TRBV5-6 to TRBJ2-7; D is ambiguous. The CDR3 is 14 residues long. Germline CDR1 reads SGHDT; CDR2 reads YYEEEE. The CDR3 protein is CVSSLRDFPYEQYF. The CDR3 DNA reads as TGTGTCAGCAGCTTGCGTGACTTTCCCTACGAGCAGTACTTC. Combining the CDR3 with reference TRBV5-6 and TRBJ2-7 gives the whole variable domain DAGVTQSPTHLIKTRGQQVTLRCSPKSGHDTVSWYQQALGQGPQFIFQYYEEEERQRGNFPDRFSGHQFPNYSSELNVNALLLGDSALYLCVSSLRDFPYEQYFGPGTRLTVT.

Points on this clonotype: One end of the junction varies from germline; a read error may be responsible. The genes are TRBV11-1 and TRBJ2-7; the match to TRBD1 covers 8 bases. Germline V lookup: CDR1 SGHAT, CDR2 FQDESV (reference sequence). The CDR3 is 13 amino acids. DNA for the CDR3: TGTGCCAGCATCTTAGGACAGGGCCCCGAGCAGTACTTC. The encoded protein is CASILGQGPEQYF. Variable domain in full (rest from reference TRBV11-1 and TRBJ2-7): EAEVAQSPRYKITEKSQAVAFWCDPISGHATLYWYRQILGQGPELLVQFQDESVVDDSQLPKDRFSAERLKGVDSTLKIQPAELGDSAMYLCASILGQGPEQYFGPGTRLTVT.

To note about this clonotype: Given the absence of the conserved phenylalanine or tryptophan at the CDR3 end, a read error is likely. The chain has TRBV29-1 and TRBJ2-1; D not certain. The V gene lost 3 bases and the J gene lost 6 bases, with 9 bases spanning the gap. CDR1 is SQVTM and CDR2 is ANQGSEA in the germline V gene. There are 12 residues in the CDR3. The CDR3 sequence: CSVDWATNEQFI. The CDR3 DNA follows: TGCAGCGTTGATTGGGCTACCAATGAGCAGTTCATC.

The genes are TRBV29-1 and TRBJ1-2; D call uncertain. The germline V and J ends were trimmed by 8 bases and 6 bases, with 13 bases remaining between them. The CDR3 extends over 11 amino acids. Germline V gene sequence: CDR1 SQVTM, CDR2 ANQGSEA. This chain's CDR3 is CSSRLIDGYTF. CDR3 DNA sequence: TGCAGCAGTCGACTGATCGATGGCTACACCTTC.

Concerning this clonotype: The junction shows a germline mismatch at one end, possibly a read error. For the CDR3, the DNA is TGCGCCAGTAGCCAAGCAGTCTGTTTGACTGGGACCCAGTACTTC. This gives the protein CASSQAVCLTGTQYF. This sequence joins TRBV4-3 and TRBJ2-5; D ambiguous. This CDR3 has 15 amino acids. CDR1 is LGHNA and CDR2 is YSLEER in the germline V gene.

Note on this clonotype: Likely a read error: the CDR3 ends without its conserved phenylalanine or tryptophan. The DNA is left out, because the CDR3 cannot be placed on it with certainty; the CDR3 is given as TCRdb lists it. The genes are TRBV11-2 and TRBJ1-2. Germline V gene sequence: CDR1 SGHAT, CDR2 FQNNGV. The CDR3 has 16 amino acids, counting both end residues. CDR3 sequence: CASSLDSVAYSRGYII.

As to this clonotype: The junction differs from germline at one of its ends, possibly a read error. V gene TRBV10-3 combines with J gene TRBJ1-1; 7 bases are a match to TRBD1. Germline V lookup: CDR1 ENHRY, CDR2 SYGVKD. The CDR3 covers 14 residues. The CDR3 DNA sequence: TGTGTCATCAGTGCTCCGGACAGGTGTACTGAAGCTTTCTTT. Translated, it gives CVISAPDRCTEAFF.

On this clonotype itself: Mismatch with germline at one junction end may stem from a read error. CDR3 in amino acids: CASSPRRTGELFF. The CDR3, as DNA: TGCGCCAGTAGCCCCCGACGCACCGGGGAGCTGTTTTTT. This chain links TRBV4-3 with TRBJ2-2; D is undetermined. The CDR3 is made up of 13 amino acids. Germline values: CDR1 LGHNA, CDR2 YSLEER.

This clonotype occurred once. This may arise from a read error, as a much more abundant clone is one base away. The chain recombines TRBV6-5 with TRBJ2-1, with D maybe TRBD2 (6 bases). CDR1 is MNHEY and CDR2 is SVGAGI in the germline V gene. The CDR3 covers 13 residues. The CDR3 is CASRGRNYNKQFF. CDR3 coding DNA: TGTGCCAGCAGGGGGAGGAATTACAATAAGCAGTTCTTC.

A word on this clonotype: The CDR3 end shows no conserved phenylalanine or tryptophan, and so a read error is likely. The rearrangement joins TRBV12-3 or TRBV12-4 to TRBJ1-2; D is unresolved. This CDR3 comprises 12 residues. The CDR3 spells CVSSLGGYGYTL. In nucleotides, the CDR3 is TGTGTCAGTAGTTTAGGAGGCTATGGCTACACCTTA.

A note on this clonotype: The junction does not match germline at one end; this may be a read error. The chain carries TRBV13 and TRBJ2-7; the D is unclear. Germline V CDR1 and CDR2: PRHDT, FYEKMQ (reference sequence). CDR3 length: 13 amino acids. CDR3 sequence (DNA): TGTGCCAGCACGTGCCCCGGTCACTACGAGCAGTATTTC. This sequence encodes CASTCPGHYEQYF.

V gene TRBV4-3 combines with J gene TRBJ2-7; D is ambiguous. Between the trimmed V and J ends, which lost 0 bases and 3 bases, there was a span of 12 bases. CDR1 is LGHNA, CDR2 YSLEER, per germline. This CDR3 has 15 residues. CDR3 in DNA: TGCGCCAGCAGCCAAGACGATAGTGGGAACTACGAGCAGTACTTC. This encodes CASSQDDSGNYEQYF.

Note on this clonotype: This likely comes from a read error, as the CDR3 has no conserved phenylalanine or tryptophan at its end. V gene TRBV29-1 combines with J gene TRBJ1-2; possibly TRBD1 for D (5 bases). V was shortened by 5 bases and J by 4 bases, with 8 bases between the two germline ends. CDR1 is SQVTM and CDR2 is ANQGSEA in the germline V gene. The CDR3 consists of 11 residues. The CDR3 region is CSVWGLYGYTI. In DNA, the CDR3 is TGCAGCGTTTGGGGCCTCTATGGCTACACCATC.